The rows below give T cell receptor beta chains drawn from one sample of a study of blood T cells in healthy people across ages. One entry per CDR3 protein, called by TCRdb with MiXCR from the 5' RACE reads. The sample lists 1,300,000 or so distinct CDR3 sequences; approximately 60% were seen once. Material: blood. The receptor set was obtained from a man between 18 and 29 years old in good health. Both conserved end residues are part of each CDR3. D genes are given only for firm matches. A row's size may be missing; if present it is once, few, many or a size class.

v_call	clone_size	j_call	d_call	cdr3_nt	cdr3_aa
TRBV24-1	.	TRBJ2-7	.	TGTGCCACCTCACAGGGCTACGAGCAGTACTTC	CATSQGYEQYF
TRBV6-5	.	TRBJ2-7	.	TGTGCCAGCAAACTACAGGGGGGGAGCTCCTACGAGCAGTACTTC	CASKLQGGSSYEQYF
TRBV29-1	.	TRBJ2-1	TRBD2	TGCAGCGTTGCCGGGACTAGCGGTTACAACAATGAGCAGTTCTTC	CSVAGTSGYNNEQFF
TRBV20-1	.	TRBJ1-1	.	TGCAGTACTAGATTAGCTGGAAGGAACACTGAAGCTTTCTTT	CSTRLAGRNTEAFF
TRBV6-5	.	TRBJ2-7	TRBD1	TGTGCCAGCACCGGGACAGGGAGCGAGCAGTACTTC	CASTGTGSEQYF
TRBV2	.	TRBJ2-5	.	TGTGCCAGCAGCGTCTTGGGGGAGGCGGTAGAGACCCAGTACTTC	CASSVLGEAVETQYF
TRBV5-1	.	TRBJ1-3	.	TGCGCCAGCAGCTTGGCCCGGAGGGGGTCTGGAAACACCATATATTTT	CASSLARRGSGNTIYF
TRBV7-8	once	TRBJ2-2	TRBD2	TGTGCCAGCAGCCGTGGACTAGCGGGAGTGAACACCGGGGAGCTGTTTTTT	CASSRGLAGVNTGELFF
TRBV20-1	.	TRBJ2-1	TRBD2	TGCAGTGCTAGAGATTTTGCGCTAGCGGGGACCTACAATGAGCAGTTCTTC	CSARDFALAGTYNEQFF
TRBV6-1	.	TRBJ2-7	.	TGTGCCAGCAGTGACTGGGTTACCTACGAGCAGTACTTC	CASSDWVTYEQYF
TRBV29-1	.	TRBJ2-4	TRBD1	TGCAGCGCAGAAGGACAGGGCTCCAACATTCAGTACTTC	CSAEGQGSNIQYF
TRBV7-2	.	TRBJ2-7	TRBD2	TGTGCCAGCAGCTTGACATTCGCGGGAGTTCAACCGCTCTACGAGCAGTACTTC	CASSLTFAGVQPLYEQYF
TRBV6-5	.	TRBJ1-1	.	TGTGCCAGCAGTGACCTCGGAGTTGAAGCTTTCTTT	CASSDLGVEAFF
TRBV9	.	TRBJ2-3	TRBD2	TGTGCCAGCAGCGTAGGACTAGCGGGAGAAGATACGCAGTATTTT	CASSVGLAGEDTQYF
TRBV20-1	few	TRBJ1-6	.	TGCAGTGCTAGCGCAGGGAGCTCCTATAATTCACCCCTCCACTTT	CSASAGSSYNSPLHF
TRBV27	.	TRBJ2-1	TRBD2	TGTGCCAGCAGTTTGGCACTAGCGGTATTTGAGCAGTTCTTC	CASSLALAVFEQFF
TRBV14	.	TRBJ2-7	.	TGTGCCAGCATCCAAGAGGGACGGGATTACGGGCAGTACTTC	CASIQEGRDYGQYF
TRBV6-1	few	TRBJ2-5	.	TGTGCCAGCAGGCAGCTGGAACAAGAGACCCAGTACTTC	CASRQLEQETQYF
TRBV6-5	.	TRBJ2-7	.	TGTGCCAGCAAATCCAGACCGTATAGCTCCTACGAGCAGTACTTC	CASKSRPYSSYEQYF
TRBV6-5	.	TRBJ2-5	TRBD1	TGTGCCAGCAGTCAGAACAGGGGCGGCGAGACCCAGTACTTC	CASSQNRGGETQYF
TRBV12-5	.	TRBJ1-1	.	TGTGCTAGTGGCCCAGTAGGCCTGAACACTGAAGCTTTCTTT	CASGPVGLNTEAFF
TRBV2	.	TRBJ2-4	.	TGTGCCAGCAGTCCAACAGGGTACGGAAACATTCAGTACTTC	CASSPTGYGNIQYF
TRBV7-7	.	TRBJ2-5	.	TGTGCTAGCAGCCCCGCGGGGGCTGTAGGAGAGACCCAGTACTTC	CASSPAGAVGETQYF
TRBV10-1	.	TRBJ2-3	TRBD2	TGCGCCAGCAGTGAGGATCTAGCGGGAGCTGCAGATACGCAGTATTTT	CASSEDLAGAADTQYF
TRBV5-1	.	TRBJ2-3	TRBD2	TGCGCCAGCAGCCCCAAACAGAGCGGGAGCGCAGATACGCAGTATTTT	CASSPKQSGSADTQYF